The clone carrying this T cell receptor (beta chain) was detected only a few times. Its target is not known. These data are taken from a study of response to subunit inactivated influenza vaccine. General study findings and limits: Every seasonal influenza vaccination brings in few new T cells, the authors suggested.

The CDR3 consists of 16 residues. Trimming took 6 bases from V and 4 from J; bases not matched to a gene: 5. Looked up from germline, CDR1 is SQVTM and CDR2 is ANQGSEA. Each CDR3 protein is one row after TCRdb ran MiXCR on the RT-PCR reads. The sample shows roughly 650,000 distinct CDR3 sequences, 15% to 18% of them seen only once. The sequencing used PBMCs from blood, collected 12 days after vaccination. This TCR derives from a middle-aged man who received an inactivated influenza vaccine. J is TRBJ2-6 and V is TRBV29-1; TRBD2 agrees at 14 bases. This CDR3 is CSVAGLAGAGANVLTF. Written as DNA, the CDR3 is TGCAGCGTGGCGGGACTAGCGGGGGCCGGGGCCAACGTCCTGACTTTC.